This TCR beta chain was profiled in a study of cytomegalovirus exposure and HLA in healthy donors. Overall study results and limits: The classifier reportedly diagnosed cytomegalovirus status with high specificity and sensitivity. Versus the roughly 670-donor mean, an Asian-associated ancestry cluster reportedly showed fewer N-insertions in a later analysis. Many donors carried some public TCRs, although rarity characterized most TCR sequences.

Germline V CDR1 and CDR2: LNHDA, SQIVND (reference sequence). Trimming at V came to 5 bases and at J to 0 bases, leaving 9 bases not matched to a gene. The CDR3 is 17 residues long. The PCR ran on 60 Vbeta and 13 Jbeta primers. Data came from immunoSEQ multiplex PCR; TCRdb stores just in-frame clones and leaves some out. Counted here are about 98,000 clones, roughly 70% occurring once; the ten biggest clones make up around 2.3%. Concerning this clone: Its specificity is unknown.

Sequenced input: PBMCs. The rearrangement links TRBV19 to TRBJ1-2; 10 bases map to TRBD1. The clonotype was recovered from a man aged 50 or older in good health and CMV-seronegative. The CDR3 DNA reads TGTGCCAGTAGTCCACCCGGGACAGGGGCCTCTAACTATGGCTACACCTTC. It codes for CASSPPGTGASNYGYTF.